This record covers a single T cell receptor (beta chain). This sample's TCRbeta library carried unique molecular identifier barcodes. TCRdb reprocessed the PCR reads with MiXCR, giving one entry per CDR3 protein. Among about 460,000 distinct CDR3 sequences listed, under 15% were seen once. The V end lost 0 bases, the J end lost 0 bases, and 13 bases lay between the germline ends. The CDR3 spans 17 residues. Per germline, CDR1 SGHDN and CDR2 FVKESK. This specimen belongs to a study of T-cell reconstitution after alpha-beta-depleted transplantation in children. This clonotype originated in a human donor who donated a stem cell graft to a child with combined immunodeficiency. The V call is TRBV14, the J call TRBJ2-3; D is unresolved. Specimen: PBMCs from the stem cell graft donor, collected from the stem cell graft. The chain's CDR3 is CASSQDLGPLSTDTQYF. CDR3 in DNA: TGTGCCAGCAGCCAAGATCTTGGCCCGCTGAGCACAGATACGCAGTATTTT. The variable domain in full, with the rest retrieved from reference TRBV14 and TRBJ2-3, is EAGVTQFPSHSVIEKGQTVTLRCDPISGHDNLYWYRRVMGKEIKFLLHFVKESKQDESGMPNNRFLAERTGGTYSTLKVQPAELEDSGVYFCASSQDLGPLSTDTQYFGPGTRLTVL.